This is a list of T cell receptor beta chains from one sample in a study of STAT3 mutations in large granular lymphocyte leukemia. Here immunoSEQ multiplex PCR was the method, and the copy in TCRdb shows in-frame clones only, minus some. In the table there are 2,000 to 3,000 clones, 85% to 90% of which are singletons. Input material: peripheral blood mononuclear cells. All receptors derive from an older woman with T-cell large granular lymphocyte leukemia. Some clones in this sample may be carry-over from other donors' samples. The CDR3 runs from the conserved cysteine through the conserved F or W. A D gene is named only where the DNA matches it firmly.

d_gene,j_gene,v_gene,CDR3aa
-,TRBJ2-3,TRBV30,CAWRVAITDTQYF
-,TRBJ2-3,TRBV2,CASTSQGLITDTQYF
TRBD1,TRBJ2-7,TRBV30,CAWRSKQGAGEQYF
TRBD1,TRBJ2-7,TRBV27,CASSRRDSQPYEQYF
-,TRBJ2-3,TRBV7-9,CASSLGLASTDTQYF
-,TRBJ2-6,TRBV18,CASSEQGSGANVLTF
-,TRBJ1-1,TRBV5-1,CASSLDRVVNTEAFF
-,TRBJ1-6,TRBV7-9,CASSFPGGDSPLHF
-,TRBJ1-5,TRBV7-2,CASSLDYQPQHF
-,TRBJ1-2,TRBV5-4,CASSLVVWGRGGYTF
-,TRBJ2-7,TRBV4-1,CASSRGTVGHPTDEQYF
-,TRBJ1-1,TRBV5-1,CASSLVVGTTEAFF
-,TRBJ2-3,TRBV29-1,CSAIPRTDTQYF
-,TRBJ2-7,TRBV4-3,CASRRTANYYEQYF
TRBD2,TRBJ2-7,TRBV6-5,CASSPLAGYSYEQYF
-,TRBJ2-7,TRBV29-1,CSVVSGSSYEQYF
-,TRBJ1-3,TRBV30,CARRAAGGNTIYF
-,TRBJ2-7,TRBV30,CAWSGQGGWQYF
-,TRBJ2-3,TRBV4-3,CASSHRFTGSSPGTDTQYF
-,TRBJ1-6,TRBV6-5,CASSNQGTPLHF
-,TRBJ1-5,TRBV6-5,CASSFQGQPQHF
TRBD1,TRBJ1-3,TRBV30,CAWSVYRGSGNTIYF
-,TRBJ1-5,TRBV4-3,CASSQDLAGGNQPQHF
TRBD1,TRBJ1-5,TRBV7-6,CASSSPTGGKSNQPQHF
TRBD1,TRBJ1-2,TRBV30,CAWNLLAGGIGYTF
TRBD1,TRBJ2-5,TRBV19,CASSAGQGEETQYF
-,TRBJ2-5,TRBV9,CASSSPGPRSTQYF
-,TRBJ1-2,TRBV5-4,CASSLALKTYGYTF
-,TRBJ1-3,TRBV9,CASSGTPGFSGNTIYF
-,TRBJ2-7,TRBV13,CASSLSSYEQYF
-,TRBJ2-1,TRBV27,CASSLWGRYSDNEQFF
TRBD1,TRBJ2-3,TRBV12-5,CASGPTGGTDTQYF
-,TRBJ1-4,TRBV18,CASSPPSPPGGEKLFF
-,TRBJ2-2,TRBV29-1,CSVFLGTGELFF
TRBD2,TRBJ2-1,TRBV5-4,CASSFGGGSSYNEQFF
-,TRBJ2-5,TRBV20-1,CSAADRETQYF
-,TRBJ1-5,TRBV11-2,CASSLDRVSQPQHF
-,TRBJ2-5,TRBV7-8,CASSLWSTPGETQYF
-,TRBJ2-5,TRBV18,CASSPTGPETQYF
-,TRBJ2-7,TRBV18,CASSPRDDEQYF
TRBD2,TRBJ2-5,TRBV5-4,CASSLDWGGETQYF
TRBD2,TRBJ2-7,TRBV12-5,CASGLAGGYEQYF
TRBD1,TRBJ1-2,TRBV11-2,CASSSSRDRGPGYGYTF
TRBD1,TRBJ1-1,TRBV30,CAWKRGRGRGTEAFF
TRBD1,TRBJ1-2,TRBV18,CASSPDRDYGYTF
-,TRBJ1-6,TRBV5-1,CASSLMTGTSSPLHF
-,TRBJ1-4,TRBV4-3,CASSQDLVSRVRDEKLFF
-,TRBJ2-2,TRBV5-1,CASGVGVTGELFF
TRBD2,TRBJ2-7,TRBV5-1,CASSSTSGGPEEQYF
-,TRBJ1-4,TRBV30,CAWSMGYNEKLFF
-,TRBJ2-5,TRBV18,CASSPGYQGVETQYF
TRBD1,TRBJ2-5,TRBV5-4,CASSLRDRGRQETQYF
-,TRBJ1-5,TRBV5-6,CASSLTPGQPQHF
TRBD2,TRBJ2-1,TRBV7-2,CASSPKPLAGGPNNEQFF